The 20 T cell receptor beta chains in this list originate from one sample, sequenced in a study of CD8 T cells in ankylosing spondylitis. Broader study findings: The study identified a TCR beta motif of roughly eight highly homologous variants that appeared characteristic of ankylosing spondylitis blood.

A single record per CDR3 protein comes from TCRdb applying MiXCR to the 5' RACE reads. Here the sample spans 500,000 to 650,000 distinct CDR3 sequences, 5.3% being singletons. Their antigens are not known. The specimen sequenced was blood, either unsorted or a sorted T cell fraction (not recorded which). The receptors were sampled from a male donor with ankylosing spondylitis.

This chain connects TRBV5-1 to TRBJ1-1, with 7 bases matching TRBD1. The CDR3 is 16 residues long. Germline lookup yields CDR1 SGHRS and CDR2 YFSETQ. Losses at the gene ends were 6 bases for V and 2 bases for J; bases not matched to a gene: 13. CDR3 in DNA: TGCGCCAGCACCCATGGGGACCACAGGGGAAACACTGAAGCTTTCTTT. Translation: CASTHGDHRGNTEAFF.

This clonotype was detected ten times or more. V is TRBV5-1 and J is TRBJ2-1; 10 bases are a match to TRBD2. Germline trimming cut 3 bases from V and 4 bases from J; bases unmatched to any gene: 1. The CDR3 sequence is 14 residues long. Germline CDR1 reads SGHRS; CDR2 reads YFSETQ. CDR3 in amino acids: CASSSSGGYNEQFF. The CDR3 coding sequence is TGCGCCAGCAGCTCTAGCGGGGGTTACAATGAGCAGTTCTTC.

This clonotype was seen many times. V is TRBV28 and J is TRBJ2-2; D might be TRBD1 or TRBD2, each matching 5 bases. V was pared by 2 bases and J by 6 bases, with 16 bases between. Germline CDR1 is MDHEN and CDR2 is SYDVKM. CDR3 length: 16 residues. The CDR3, as DNA: TGTGCCAGCAGTTTACCATCTGGGGGTGTCTCCGGGGAGCTGTTTTTT. Translating it yields CASSLPSGGVSGELFF.

This clonotype was counted many times. This chain joins TRBV4-3 and TRBJ2-3; no clear D. The V gene's germline CDR1 is LGHNA and CDR2 YSLEER. Trimming removed 4 bases from V and 1 base from J, with 12 bases in between. CDR3 length: 15 amino acids. The CDR3 loop is CASSLLGSRTDTQYF. In DNA form, the CDR3 reads TGCGCCAGCAGCCTCCTAGGGTCCCGCACAGATACGCAGTATTTT.

This clonotype showed up many times. The chain combines TRBV7-8 with TRBJ2-5; 8 bases are a match to TRBD1. Trimming took 5 bases from V and 9 from J; bases not matched to a gene: 17. Germline V gene lookup returns CDR1 SGHVS and CDR2 FQNEAQ. This CDR3 spans 16 amino acids. Here the CDR3 reads CASSPGDPTGALAQYF. CDR3 DNA sequence: TGTGCCAGCAGCCCCGGGGACCCGACAGGGGCCCTGGCCCAGTACTTC.

This clonotype was seen repeatedly, ten times or more. This chain connects TRBV12-3 or TRBV12-4 to TRBJ2-5, with D perhaps matching TRBD1 (6 bases). The CDR3 spans 15 residues. V was clipped by 7 bases and J by 4 bases, with 19 bases between them. The CDR3 reads CASTVGASTGETQYF. The CDR3, as DNA: TGTGCCAGCACCGTGGGGGCTAGCACGGGAGAGACCCAGTACTTC.

This CDR3 is CASSVTTGIGDHEQYF. The CDR3 DNA sequence: TGTGCCAGCAGCGTAACTACAGGGATTGGTGACCACGAGCAGTACTTC. The V gene is TRBV9, the J gene TRBJ2-7, with a possible D match to TRBD1 (6 bases). This CDR3 has 16 residues. The germline V gene encodes CDR1 SGDLS and CDR2 YYNGEE. Trimming shortened V by 1 base and J by 5 bases, and 19 bases separated the two germline ends.

This clonotype was picked up many times. This chain joins TRBV15 and TRBJ2-5; D is unclear. Trimming left V 5 bases short and J 5 bases short, with 9 bases between. From germline, CDR1 is LNHNV and CDR2 YYDKDF (reference sequence). The CDR3 is 12 amino acids. In DNA, the CDR3 is TGTGCCACCAGCGGAGTGCGCGAGACCCAGTACTTC. It is translated as CATSGVRETQYF.

This clonotype appeared many times. The rearrangement joins TRBV4-3 to TRBJ2-1; 7 bases agree with TRBD2. Germline V CDR1 and CDR2: LGHNA, YSLEER. Trimming removed 6 bases from V and 7 bases from J; junction bases left unmatched: 9. The CDR3 is 14 amino acids. The CDR3: CASSRDYTRNEQFF. Written as DNA, the CDR3 is TGCGCCAGCAGTCGGGACTATACAAGGAATGAGCAGTTCTTC.

This clonotype was recorded many times. V gene TRBV7-6 combines with J gene TRBJ1-4, with 10 positions matching TRBD1. Germline V gene lookup returns CDR1 SGHVS and CDR2 FNYEAQ. The CDR3 covers 18 residues. Unmatched junction bases numbered 8, after V lost 1 base and J lost 3 bases. This CDR3 is CASSLGLVGTGANEKLFF. The CDR3 region has the DNA TGTGCCAGCAGCTTAGGATTAGTGGGGACAGGGGCTAATGAAAAACTGTTTTTT.

This clonotype was picked up a small number of times. The rearrangement links TRBV19 to TRBJ1-2; no definite D call. The CDR3 runs 13 residues. V was clipped by 6 bases and J by 3 bases, with 11 bases between them. Germline loops: CDR1 LNHDA, CDR2 SQIVND (reference sequence). The CDR3 sequence: CASSYAVHYGYTF. CDR3 nucleotide sequence: TGTGCCAGTAGCTACGCGGTTCACTATGGCTACACCTTC.

CDR3 nucleotides: TGTGCCAGCAGTTTACAGACTAGCGGTTACAATGAGCAGTTCTTC. Its translation: CASSLQTSGYNEQFF. The V call is TRBV27, the J call TRBJ2-1; 9 bases fit TRBD2. V was clipped by 2 bases and J by 4 bases; unmatched bases: 3. Germline CDR1 MNHEY, CDR2 SMNVEV (reference sequence). CDR3 length: 15 amino acids.

This clonotype was counted a few times. The rearrangement links TRBV20-1 to TRBJ1-1, with TRBD1 matching over 7 bases. Germline CDR1 reads DFQATT; CDR2 reads SNEGSKA (reference sequence). Losses at the gene ends were 0 bases for V and 7 bases for J; bases not matched to a gene: 20. The CDR3 contains 18 residues. CDR3 residues: CSARERSDRRIAWGEAFF. The CDR3 bases are TGCAGTGCTAGAGAACGGTCGGACAGGCGGATTGCTTGGGGTGAAGCTTTCTTT.

This clonotype was recorded at least ten times. The rearrangement joins TRBV7-9 to TRBJ2-7; 13 bases map to TRBD2. Germline lookup yields CDR1 SEHNR and CDR2 FQNEAQ (reference sequence). V was pared by 5 bases and J by 5 bases, with 6 bases of the junction left unmatched. This CDR3 has 15 residues. The CDR3 nucleotides read TGTGCCAGCAGCCCAGGGACTAGCGGGATCGACGAGCAGTACTTC. It yields the protein CASSPGTSGIDEQYF. The whole variable domain, filled in from reference TRBV7-9 and TRBJ2-7, reads DTGVSQNPRHKITKRGQNVTFRCDPISEHNRLYWYRQTLGQGPEFLTYFQNEAQLEKSRLLSDRFSAERPKGSFSTLEIQRTEQGDSAMYLCASSPGTSGIDEQYFGPGTRLTVT.

This clonotype was seen ten or more times. The rearrangement links TRBV7-9 to TRBJ1-2; D may be TRBD1 (5 bases). CDR3 length equals 15 residues. In germline, CDR1 is SEHNR, CDR2 FQNEAQ (reference sequence). The V gene lost 4 bases and the J gene lost 3 bases, with 15 bases spanning the gap. The CDR3 bases are TGTGCCAGCAGCTCCGGAGACGGAGGGGACTATGGCTACACCTTC. It translates to CASSSGDGGDYGYTF.

The chain recombines TRBV20-1 with TRBJ2-3; 14 bases map to TRBD2. Unmatched junction bases numbered 4, after V lost 5 bases and J lost 3 bases. The CDR3 contains 15 residues. The V gene's germline CDR1 is DFQATT and CDR2 SNEGSKA (reference sequence). CDR3 in amino acids: CSAPRLAGGTDTQYF. CDR3 nucleotide sequence: TGCAGTGCTCCCAGACTAGCGGGGGGGACAGATACGCAGTATTTT.

This clonotype occurred many times. The chain joins TRBV10-3 to TRBJ2-3, with TRBD1 as a possible D gene (6 bases). V was cut by 5 bases and J by 2 bases, with 11 bases left in between. From germline, CDR1 is ENHRY and CDR2 SYGVKD. The CDR3 covers 14 residues. The CDR3 sequence: CAISNRDNTDTQYF. The CDR3 nucleotides are TGTGCCATCAGTAACCGGGACAACACAGATACGCAGTATTTT.

This clonotype was picked up a small number of times. The chain employs TRBV7-2 and TRBJ1-2, with D tentatively TRBD1 (5 bases). V gave up 5 bases and J gave up 0 bases, with 10 bases separating them. The CDR3 has 14 residues. Germline CDR1 SGHTA, CDR2 FQGNSA. The CDR3, as DNA: TGTGCCAGCAGCCGGGGGGGTACTAACTATGGCTACACCTTC. It specifies CASSRGGTNYGYTF.

This clonotype has a handful of counts. This chain's CDR3 is CASSWGGGETQYF. The CDR3 DNA follows: TGTGCCAGCAGCTGGGGGGGTGGGGAGACCCAGTACTTC. The rearrangement links TRBV7-9 to TRBJ2-5; 7 nucleotides match TRBD2. Trimming took 4 bases from V and 5 from J; bases not matched to a gene: 4. CDR1 SEHNR and CDR2 FQNEAQ come from the germline V gene (reference sequence). This CDR3 spans 13 amino acids.

This clonotype came up many times. The chain recombines TRBV5-1 with TRBJ2-1; 10 bases are a match to TRBD2. Germline CDR1 reads SGHRS; CDR2 reads YFSETQ. Trimming at V came to 6 bases and at J to 0 bases, leaving 12 bases not matched to a gene. This CDR3 spans 18 amino acids. The CDR3 protein is CASKVGLAGALSYNEQFF. CDR3 coding DNA: TGCGCCAGCAAAGTTGGGCTAGCGGGGGCCCTCTCCTACAATGAGCAGTTCTTC.